A selection of T cell receptor beta chains follows, all from one sample in a study of monozygotic twins with inflammatory bowel disease. From the 5' RACE reads, TCRdb lists one entry per CDR3 protein and no DNA. The sample has a few hundred thousand distinct CDR3 sequences. The sample comprised blood. The source is a human donor with ulcerative colitis or Crohn's disease, or a healthy co-twin of an affected twin (not recorded which). The CDR3 runs from the conserved cysteine through the conserved F or W.

J gene,V gene,CDR3 protein
TRBJ1-1,TRBV29-1,CSARLGYGSNTEAFF
TRBJ2-7,TRBV18,CASSPPLSYEQYF
TRBJ2-3,TRBV6-5,CASRRDGPDTQYF
TRBJ2-4,TRBV7-3,CASSLTFGGGNIQYF
TRBJ1-3,TRBV7-2,CASSPGGARGNTIYF
TRBJ1-1,TRBV6-1,CASSRQGARGTEAFF
TRBJ2-3,TRBV4-2,CASSQSFTDTQYF
TRBJ2-2,TRBV6-2/TRBV6-3,CASSYIEGPPGELFF
TRBJ2-5,TRBV7-8,CASRASGAGETQYF
TRBJ1-4,TRBV20-1,CSARDRGRNEKLFF
TRBJ1-5,TRBV4-1,CASSQGPGVQPQHF
TRBJ1-4,TRBV7-9,CASSLTRDARGEKLFF
TRBJ1-3,TRBV19,CASSITGIYGNTIYF
TRBJ1-3,TRBV20-1,CSARTGALGNTIYF
TRBJ1-1,TRBV19,CASSIGLFTEAFF
TRBJ2-7,TRBV5-5,CASSGDRLYSCEQYF
TRBJ1-1,TRBV11-2,CASSLENRARNTEAFF
TRBJ1-5,TRBV19,CASSILWTDRNQPQHF
TRBJ1-2,TRBV5-1,CASSGAASNYGYTF
TRBJ2-3,TRBV5-1,CASSLAGQLSSTDTQYF
TRBJ1-2,TRBV4-2,CASSQDGQAFYGYTF
TRBJ2-1,TRBV23-1,CASSQSIGQRYNEQFF
TRBJ2-1,TRBV6-2/TRBV6-3,CASSYSGRGFEQFF
TRBJ1-2,TRBV10-3,CAISDGTGGRYTF
TRBJ2-1,TRBV12-3/TRBV12-4,CARGTGASYNEQFF
TRBJ1-3,TRBV30,CACRQGASGNTIYF
TRBJ2-1,TRBV19,CASSINFEQFF
TRBJ1-6,TRBV3-1,CASSPSRGSSYNSPLHF
TRBJ2-2,TRBV5-4,CASSPPGQTRTGELFF
TRBJ2-2,TRBV24-1,CATSEAGQGRTGELFF